What follows is one T cell receptor (beta chain) and its context. Its antigen is not identified. Profiled with immunoSEQ multiplex PCR; TCRdb holds only in-frame clones, not every one. The table has more than 550,000 clones, about 90% seen once. The germline gives CDR1 MNHNY, CDR2 SVGAGI (reference sequence). This CDR3 has 14 amino acids. The germline V and J ends were trimmed by 5 bases and 5 bases, with 13 bases remaining between them. The data are from a study of shared clonotypes between healthy human individuals. Study information: Three plates were used per donor for CD4 naive, three for CD4 memory, two for CD8 naive and one for CD8 memory. Study-level findings and limits: Tissue TCR repertoires likely differ from these blood-only repertoires. Among the subsets, naive ones generally showed larger estimated richness than memory ones.

What was sequenced was memory CD8+ T cells from PBMCs. The subset is: CD45RO+ cells pooled with CCR7-negative TemRA cells. This sequence was found in a man younger than 35 in good health. Some clones in this sample may be carry-over from other donors' samples. This sequence joins TRBV6-6 and TRBJ2-1; the D gene is possibly TRBD1 (5 bases). CDR3 nucleotide sequence: TGTGCCAGCAGTAAGGGGCCTAAGAACAATGAGCAGTTCTTC. Translating gives CASSKGPKNNEQFF.